This T cell receptor beta chain was observed in a study of shared clonotypes between healthy human individuals. Study overall: The study drew on a couple of women and three men aged 18 to 49 as donors. The study, taken as a whole, reports: Clonotype sharing among donors was expected to depend on sequencing depth.

A remark on this clone: The antigen is undetermined.

The study drew its donors from healthy HIV-negative adults without recent acute infections or vaccinations. CD4+ cell separation produced CD45RA+ naive and CD45RA-negative memory subsets. The data were produced by immunoSEQ multiplex PCR, yet TCRdb's version contains in-frame clones alone and is incomplete. The sample has millions of clones, roughly 92% seen once. Germline V gene lookup returns CDR1 SGDLS and CDR2 YYNGEE. V shed 1 base and J shed 4 bases, with 16 bases lying between them. This CDR3 comprises 16 residues. This sequence was found in a young man in good health. Sequenced sample: naive CD4+ T cells sorted from blood. Subset of the sample: CD45RA+ positively selected. V gene TRBV9 combines with J gene TRBJ2-3; tentatively, D is TRBD1 (7 bases). The CDR3 sequence is CASSVTGGTVPDTQYF. CDR3 DNA sequence: TGTGCCAGCAGCGTAACCGGAGGGACAGTTCCAGATACGCAGTATTTT.